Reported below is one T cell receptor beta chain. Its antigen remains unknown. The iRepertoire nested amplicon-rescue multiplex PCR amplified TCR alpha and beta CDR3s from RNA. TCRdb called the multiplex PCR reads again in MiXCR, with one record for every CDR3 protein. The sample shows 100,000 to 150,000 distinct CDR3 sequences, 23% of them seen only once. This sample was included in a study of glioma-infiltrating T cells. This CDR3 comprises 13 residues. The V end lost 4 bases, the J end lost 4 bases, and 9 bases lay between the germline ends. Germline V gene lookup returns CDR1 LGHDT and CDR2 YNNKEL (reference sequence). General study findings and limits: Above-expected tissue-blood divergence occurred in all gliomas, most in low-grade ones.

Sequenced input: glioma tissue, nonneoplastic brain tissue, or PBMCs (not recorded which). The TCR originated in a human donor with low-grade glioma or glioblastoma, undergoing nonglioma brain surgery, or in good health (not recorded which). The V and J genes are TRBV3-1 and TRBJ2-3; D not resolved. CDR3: CASSLTAADTQYF. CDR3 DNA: TGTGCCAGCAGCCTAACGGCCGCAGATACGCAGTATTTT.